The clone carrying this TCR beta chain was counted at least ten times. The data were obtained in a study of patients and donors after allogeneic stem cell transplantation. TCRdb re-called the RT-PCR reads through MiXCR, storing one row per CDR3 protein. The sample gives approximately 90,000 distinct CDR3 sequences, roughly 5.2% of which show up once; 2.6% is in the top ten. Trimming removed 5 bases from V and 3 bases from J, with 8 bases in between. This CDR3 region has 11 residues. Per germline, CDR1 GTSNPN and CDR2 SVGIG (reference sequence). The specimen was blood, either unsorted or a sorted T cell fraction (not recorded which). The TCR sequence derives from a human donor who was either an allogeneic HSCT recipient or a stem cell or donor lymphocyte infusion donor (not recorded which). It is not recorded whose cells these are; they may come from a transplant donor. The gene calls are TRBV30 and TRBJ2-7; possibly TRBD2 for D (6 bases). CDR3 nucleotides: TGTGCCTGGGGGGGGTTCTACGAGCAGTACTTC. This sequence encodes CAWGGFYEQYF.